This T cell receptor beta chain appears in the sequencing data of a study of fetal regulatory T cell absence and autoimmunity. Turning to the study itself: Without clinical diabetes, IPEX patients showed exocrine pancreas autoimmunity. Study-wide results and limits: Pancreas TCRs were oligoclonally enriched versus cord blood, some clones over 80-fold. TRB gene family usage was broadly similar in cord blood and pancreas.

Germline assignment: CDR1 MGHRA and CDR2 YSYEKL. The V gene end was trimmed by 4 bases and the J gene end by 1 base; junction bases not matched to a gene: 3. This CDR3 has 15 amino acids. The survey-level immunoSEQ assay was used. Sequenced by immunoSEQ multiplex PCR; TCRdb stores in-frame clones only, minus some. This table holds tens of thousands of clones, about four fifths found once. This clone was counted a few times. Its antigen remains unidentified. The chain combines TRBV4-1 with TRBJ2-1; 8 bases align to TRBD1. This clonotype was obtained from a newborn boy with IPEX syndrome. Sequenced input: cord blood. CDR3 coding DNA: TGCGCCAGCAGCCTCGACAGGGGTTCCTACAATGAGCAGTTCTTC. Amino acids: CASSLDRGSYNEQFF.